Sequencing of this T cell receptor (beta chain) was carried out in a study of blood T cell repertoires in COVID-19 (dated by TCRdb to the early 2020s). For the study in its entirety: The collaborator samples originated in the United States, Italy and Spain and spanned the acute and convalescent phases of COVID-19. The prospective study material was composed of cDNA or gDNA derived from T cells, B-cell-depleted T cells, or PBMCs. The dataset comprised deeply sampled blood TCRbeta repertoires from subjects exposed to, actively infected with, or recovered from COVID-19. The repertoires were released in a freely available public database meant as a resource for research on the immune response to SARS-CoV-2. The samples were drawn from the first 160 participants of the ongoing ImmuneRACE study and from 1,200 or so subjects provided by 6 global collaborators. Sample metadata almost always included a de-identified subject ID, COVID-19 status, age in years and sex. Where HLA class I and class II types were available, the types were taken from metadata supplied by the sample provider, not from assay-based typing.

Comment on this clone: Its antigen is unknown. No much larger clonotype is one base removed from it; base qualities were not supplied.

Findings and caveats that apply to the study as a whole: Clinical and demographic metadata were provided uncurated, with the amount varying by source and participant.

Whole blood was collected in K2EDTA tubes by collaborating institutions according to the institutions' own protocols. For TCRbeta analysis, collaborators shipped samples in one of three forms: frozen whole blood, isolated PBMCs, or DNA extracted from either of those sample types. CDR3 length: 15 amino acids, cysteine to phenylalanine. The read is trimmed to its CDR3 DNA, 45 bases read in frame from base 1. Trimming accounts for 2 bases at V and 3 bases at J, while the number of junction bases matched to no gene is 1. CDR1 KGHSH and CDR2 LQKENI were looked up in the germline V gene. TCRbeta CDR3 regions were amplified from genomic DNA using the immunoSEQ Assay, a bias-controlled multiplex PCR. As for the original processing: Within the assay, amplification of reference gene primers was used to estimate how many nucleated cells each sample contained. To quantify the absolute abundance of each unique TCRbeta CDR3 rearrangement, sequence reads were collapsed and filtered. Productive Simpson clonality was computed per sample as the square root of Simpson's diversity index over productive rearrangements. TCRdb provides this immuneACCESS table in a form limited to in-frame rearrangements. Some clones are lacking; in checked studies, under half of them reflect an unresolved V gene, and why the rest are absent is not known. V, J and clone size were drawn from that table, and D and trimming were deduced from the DNA. For this sample there are 45,000 to 70,000 clones; 82% appear just once. 8.2% of the sample is held by the ten biggest clonotypes.

The sequenced sample was peripheral blood. This clonotype originated in an elderly woman with acute or convalescent COVID-19. The rearrangement combines TRBV18 with TRBJ2-5; 12 bases in the middle match TRBD2. The sequenced DNA: TGTGCCAGCTCACCAGGACTAGCGGGGAAAGAGACCCAGTACTTC. This yields the protein CASSPGLAGKETQYF.